Reported below is one T cell receptor (beta chain). The data originate from a study of T cell responses to AZD1222 COVID-19 vaccine. Only in-frame clones appear in the TCRdb table, and some are missing; sequencing was by immunoSEQ multiplex PCR. The sample has around 140,000 clones, around 90% seen once. This receptor was identified in an adult who received the AZD1222 COVID-19 vaccine. Source: peripheral blood, taken 28 days after the second AZD1222 dose.

This CDR3 is CASSYLPGGAATAFF. The CDR3 nucleotides are TGTGCCAGCAGTTACCTACCAGGGGGCGCCGCCACTGCTTTCTTT. The chain combines TRBV6-5 with TRBJ1-1; 8 nucleotides match TRBD1. The CDR3 runs 15 residues. From germline, CDR1 is MNHEY and CDR2 SVGAGI. J gave up 11 bases and V 2 bases, and 13 bases lay outside the gene matches.